This is a list of T cell receptor beta chains from one sample in a study of blood T cell repertoires in COVID-19. The protocol was immunoSEQ multiplex PCR, while the TCRdb copy is restricted to in-frame clones and leaves out a portion. The table has approximately 92,000 clones, 82% seen once. Material: peripheral blood. These receptors all come from a man older than 75 with acute or convalescent COVID-19. Both conserved end residues are trimmed from each CDR3.

J | V | CDR3
TRBJ1-5 | TRBV4-1 | ASSQVPQGKNQPQH
TRBJ1-2 | TRBV12-3/TRBV12-4 | ASSVTANYGYT
TRBJ1-2 | TRBV12-3/TRBV12-4 | ASTLREGYT
TRBJ1-2 | TRBV5-1 | ASSLEGQPRYGYT
TRBJ1-2 | TRBV18 | ASSPDPGQGGGYT
TRBJ1-4 | TRBV15 | ATSRDGSGGKLF
TRBJ2-7 | TRBV27 | ASSSHRQADYEQY
TRBJ1-2 | TRBV7-2 | ASSLLRPGQQPNYGYT
TRBJ2-6 | TRBV7-2 | ASSLRTRISGANVLT
TRBJ1-2 | TRBV5-1 | ASSLEGVDGYT
TRBJ1-1 | TRBV18 | ASSPTVNTEAF
TRBJ2-7 | TRBV2 | ASRKGQSSYEQY
TRBJ1-5 | TRBV9 | ASSAAGTGAIQPQH
TRBJ2-5 | TRBV2 | ASSGDRVETQY
TRBJ1-5 | TRBV18 | ASSPSNRDQPQH
TRBJ1-5 | TRBV30 | AWSTVSGTLSNQPQH
TRBJ1-2 | TRBV28 | ASSLIGGAGYT
TRBJ1-2 | TRBV6-5 | AGGVGGSEYGYT
TRBJ2-1 | TRBV27 | ASSFGTPPEQF
TRBJ1-1 | TRBV19 | ASSTLGQGNTEAF
TRBJ2-2 | TRBV7-9 | ASRHRGNTGELF
TRBJ2-7 | TRBV19 | ASSQGLYREQY
TRBJ1-5 | TRBV6-6 | ASSKRDNQPQH
TRBJ2-7 | TRBV11-2 | ASSSAPGHIYEQY
TRBJ2-3 | TRBV7-2 | ASGTRGGGTQY
TRBJ2-3 | TRBV20-1 | SASGGADTQY
TRBJ2-7 | TRBV6-2/TRBV6-3 | ASSYSDRGRSPRYYEQY
TRBJ2-2 | TRBV20-1 | SARRSGELF
TRBJ2-1 | TRBV10-1 | ASSKGLGRAEGDEQF
TRBJ1-5 | TRBV19 | ASSDRTDQPQH
TRBJ1-2 | TRBV28 | ASTTDDYGYT